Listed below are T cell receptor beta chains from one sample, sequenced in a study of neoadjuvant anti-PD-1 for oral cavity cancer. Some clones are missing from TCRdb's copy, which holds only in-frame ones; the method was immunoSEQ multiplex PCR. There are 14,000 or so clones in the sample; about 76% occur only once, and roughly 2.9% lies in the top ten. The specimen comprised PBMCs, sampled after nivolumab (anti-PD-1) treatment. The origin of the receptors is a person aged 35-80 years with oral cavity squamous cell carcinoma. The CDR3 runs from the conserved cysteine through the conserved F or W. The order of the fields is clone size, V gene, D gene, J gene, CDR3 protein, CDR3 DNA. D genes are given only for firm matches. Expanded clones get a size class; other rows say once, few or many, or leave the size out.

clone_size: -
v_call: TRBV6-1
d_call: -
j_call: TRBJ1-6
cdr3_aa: CASSEGARGASPLHF
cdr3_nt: TGTGCCAGCAGTGAAGGGGCCAGGGGCGCTTCACCCCTCCACTTT

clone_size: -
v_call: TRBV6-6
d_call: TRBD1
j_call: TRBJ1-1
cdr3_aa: CASSFPGQGAGTEAFF
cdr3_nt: TGTGCCAGCAGTTTCCCTGGACAGGGGGCTGGCACTGAAGCTTTCTTT

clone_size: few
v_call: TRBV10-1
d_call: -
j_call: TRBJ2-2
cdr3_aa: CASSEGSNTGELFF
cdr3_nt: TGCGCCAGCAGTGAAGGCTCGAACACCGGGGAGCTGTTTTTT

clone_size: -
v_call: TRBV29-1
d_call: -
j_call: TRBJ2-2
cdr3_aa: CSVAHSIFGELFF
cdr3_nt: TGCAGCGTTGCTCACAGTATTTTCGGGGAGCTGTTTTTT

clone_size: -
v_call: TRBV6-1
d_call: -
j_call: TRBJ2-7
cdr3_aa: CASSEFQGPVYEQYF
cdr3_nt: TGTGCCAGCAGTGAATTTCAAGGACCAGTCTACGAGCAGTACTTC

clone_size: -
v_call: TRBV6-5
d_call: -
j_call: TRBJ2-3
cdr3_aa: CASSYPGGTQYF
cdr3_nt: TGTGCCAGCAGTTATCCCGGGGGAACGCAGTATTTT

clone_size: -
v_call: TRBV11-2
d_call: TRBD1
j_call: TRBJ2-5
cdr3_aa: CASSPQGAMGETQYF
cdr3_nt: TGTGCCAGCAGCCCGCAGGGGGCAATGGGGGAGACCCAGTACTTC

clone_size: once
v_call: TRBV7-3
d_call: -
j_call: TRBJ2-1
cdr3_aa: CASGNPGYRDNEQFF
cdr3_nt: TGTGCCAGCGGAAACCCAGGGTATCGGGACAATGAGCAGTTCTTC

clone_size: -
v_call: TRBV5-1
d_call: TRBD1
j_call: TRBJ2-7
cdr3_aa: CASSFTGGADEQYF
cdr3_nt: TGCGCCAGCAGCTTTACAGGGGGCGCGGACGAGCAGTACTTC

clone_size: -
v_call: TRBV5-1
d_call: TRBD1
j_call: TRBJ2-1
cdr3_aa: CASSLGQGPYNEQFF
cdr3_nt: TGCGCCAGCAGCTTGGGACAGGGGCCCTACAATGAGCAGTTCTTC

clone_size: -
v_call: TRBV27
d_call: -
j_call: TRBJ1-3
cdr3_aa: CASSYQPGHPSSGNTIYF
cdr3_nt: TGTGCCAGCAGTTATCAACCGGGACATCCGAGCTCTGGAAACACCATATATTTT

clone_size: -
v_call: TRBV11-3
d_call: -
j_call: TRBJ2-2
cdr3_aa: CASSLVTTGELFF
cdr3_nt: TGTGCCAGCAGCTTAGTGACCACCGGGGAGCTGTTTTTT

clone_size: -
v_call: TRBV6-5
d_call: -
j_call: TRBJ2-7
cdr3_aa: CASSYSWSYEQYF
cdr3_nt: TGTGCCAGCAGTTACTCATGGTCCTACGAGCAGTACTTC

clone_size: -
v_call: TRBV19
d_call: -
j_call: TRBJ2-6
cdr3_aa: CASSIAGANVLTF
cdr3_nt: TGTGCCAGTAGTATTGCGGGGGCCAACGTCCTGACTTTC

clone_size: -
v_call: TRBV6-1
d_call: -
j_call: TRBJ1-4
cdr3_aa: CASSESGALWEKLFF
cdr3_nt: TGTGCCAGCAGTGAAAGCGGGGCACTATGGGAAAAACTGTTTTTT

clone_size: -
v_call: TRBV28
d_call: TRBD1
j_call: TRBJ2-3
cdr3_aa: CASSPLGQSVTDTQYF
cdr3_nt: TGTGCCAGCAGTCCTCTGGGACAGAGTGTTACAGATACGCAGTATTTT

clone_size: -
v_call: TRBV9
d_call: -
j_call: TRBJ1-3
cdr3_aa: CASSVETSGNTIYF
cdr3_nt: TGTGCCAGCAGCGTAGAGACCTCTGGAAACACCATATATTTT

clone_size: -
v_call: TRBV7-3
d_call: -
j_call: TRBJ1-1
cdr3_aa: CASSLILGTEAFF
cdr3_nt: TGTGCCAGCAGCTTAATCCTAGGCACTGAAGCTTTCTTT

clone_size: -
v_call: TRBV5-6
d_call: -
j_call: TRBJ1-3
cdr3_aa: CASTGGNTIYF
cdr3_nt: TGTGCCAGCACCGGAGGAAACACCATATATTTT

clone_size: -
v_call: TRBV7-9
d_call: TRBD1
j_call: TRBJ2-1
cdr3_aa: CASSLPGTGYNEQFF
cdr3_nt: TGTGCCAGCAGCTTACCCGGGACAGGGTACAATGAGCAGTTCTTC

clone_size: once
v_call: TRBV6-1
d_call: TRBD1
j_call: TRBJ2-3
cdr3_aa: CASSPGQGLPDTQYF
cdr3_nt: TGTGCCAGCAGTCCGGGACAGGGGTTGCCAGATACGCAGTATTTT

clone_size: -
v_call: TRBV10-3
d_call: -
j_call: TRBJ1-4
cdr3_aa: CAISESPTAFATNEKLFF
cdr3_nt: TGTGCCATCAGTGAGTCCCCGACAGCTTTTGCAACTAATGAAAAACTGTTTTTT

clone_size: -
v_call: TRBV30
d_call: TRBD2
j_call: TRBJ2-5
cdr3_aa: CAWTTGGETQYF
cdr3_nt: TGTGCCTGGACCACGGGGGGAGAGACCCAGTACTTC

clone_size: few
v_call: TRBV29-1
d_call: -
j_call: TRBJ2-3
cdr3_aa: CSVVTGPDTQYF
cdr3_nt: TGCAGCGTGGTAACAGGGCCAGATACGCAGTATTTT

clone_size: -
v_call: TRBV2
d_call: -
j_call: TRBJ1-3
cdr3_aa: CASRPLLGGSGNTIYF
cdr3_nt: TGTGCCAGCAGGCCACTGTTAGGCGGGTCTGGAAACACCATATATTTT

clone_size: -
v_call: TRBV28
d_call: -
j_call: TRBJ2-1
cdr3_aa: CASSPFLRVGGNEQFF
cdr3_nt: TGTGCCAGCAGTCCCTTTTTGCGGGTAGGTGGGAATGAGCAGTTCTTC

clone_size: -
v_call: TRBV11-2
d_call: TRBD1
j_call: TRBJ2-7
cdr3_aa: CASAGTGVFEQYF
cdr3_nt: TGTGCCAGCGCCGGGACAGGGGTATTCGAGCAGTACTTC

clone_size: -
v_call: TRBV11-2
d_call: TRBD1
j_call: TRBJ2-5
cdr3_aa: CASSFALGTGNGPETQYF
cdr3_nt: TGTGCCAGCAGTTTCGCTTTGGGGACAGGGAATGGCCCAGAGACCCAGTACTTC

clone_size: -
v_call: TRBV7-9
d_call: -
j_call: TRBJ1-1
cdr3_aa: CASSLAQGPEAFF
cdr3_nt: TGTGCCAGCAGCTTAGCACAGGGCCCTGAAGCTTTCTTT

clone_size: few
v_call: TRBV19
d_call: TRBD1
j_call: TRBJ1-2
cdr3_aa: CASSMDSGGWTGKNYGYTF
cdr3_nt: TGTGCCAGTAGTATGGACTCGGGCGGTTGGACAGGGAAGAACTATGGCTACACCTTC

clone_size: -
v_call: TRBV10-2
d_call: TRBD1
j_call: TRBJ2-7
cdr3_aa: CASRDRDRASYEQYF
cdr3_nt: TGCGCCAGCAGGGACCGGGACAGGGCCTCTTATGAGCAGTACTTC

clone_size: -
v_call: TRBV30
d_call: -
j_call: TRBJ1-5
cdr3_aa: CAWSFLGSGQPQHF
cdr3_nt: TGTGCCTGGAGTTTTCTTGGGAGCGGTCAGCCCCAGCATTTT

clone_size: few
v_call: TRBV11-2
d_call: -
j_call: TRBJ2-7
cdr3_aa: CASSFIFSYEQYF
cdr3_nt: TGTGCCAGCAGCTTTATCTTCTCCTACGAGCAGTACTTC

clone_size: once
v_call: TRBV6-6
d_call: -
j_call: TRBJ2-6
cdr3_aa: CASGSRVSGANVLTF
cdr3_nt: TGTGCCAGCGGGTCGAGGGTGAGCGGGGCCAACGTCCTGACTTTC

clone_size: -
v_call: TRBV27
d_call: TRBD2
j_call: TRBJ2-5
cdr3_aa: CASSSRLAGGRETQYF
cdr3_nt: TGTGCCAGCAGTTCGAGGCTAGCGGGAGGGAGAGAGACCCAGTACTTC